This TCR beta chain emerged from a study of T cell responses to AZD1222 COVID-19 vaccine (dated by TCRdb to about 2021). With regard to the full study: AZD1222 recipients whose second dose came at about 4 weeks and those whose second dose came at about 12 weeks were combined into one group, since spike-specific TCR depth and breadth did not differ between the two schedules. TCR sequencing covered about 230 trial participants: nearly 210 given two doses of AZD1222 and approximately 26 given two doses of MenACWY control vaccine. Trial participants were enrolled by age into subgroups of 18-55, 56-69 and 70-plus years, and about 150, 27 and 61 TCR-sequenced participants, respectively, were included in these subgroups. Overall results and qualifications from the work: Because no day 14 peak-response samples were available, repertoires were characterized only after the peak T cell response. In the small 56-69-year group, the increase in depth fell short of significance, most likely because of low power. CD4 TCRs associated with the vaccine covered the entire spike protein, and the dominant responses were in regions 160-218 and 743-854. Conclusions about previously exposed vaccinees were limited because only a handful of AZD1222 recipients were SARS-CoV-2 seropositive at baseline. Participants were mostly white British and included more females than males, and it was suggested by the authors that clonal diversity may have been underestimated. After two AZD1222 doses, both the breadth and the depth of spike-specific TCRs were significantly higher than at day 0 and than in MenACWY recipients. Reportedly, almost half of the unique spike-specific TCRs recognized epitopes lying outside the regions that are mutated in the B.1.351 and B.1.1.7 variants.

Worth noting for this clone: Its target antigen remains unknown. Per-nucleotide qualities are absent, and no much larger clonotype sits a single base away.

This specimen's time point label, interpreted: baseline before first vaccination. Samples from vaccinated people were obtained from the UK trials COV001 and COV002, which included a single-blind randomized controlled phase 2/3 trial of AZD1222 (ChAdOx1 nCoV-19) in healthy adults. For TCRbeta chain sequencing, PBMC samples were collected from trial participants at day 0 and at day 28 after the second dose. The CDR3 regions of human TCRbeta chains were analyzed by immunosequencing. As for the authors' bioinformatics: Repertoire TCRs were checked for matches against a reference library of SARS-CoV-2-specific TCRs that had been generated using the MIRA antigen-specificity platform. Breadth was defined as the fraction of unique TCRs that were SARS-CoV-2-associated, and depth was defined as the fraction of total T cells that were SARS-CoV-2-associated. Using the MIRA data, every spike-specific TCR was mapped to the spike region that the TCR reacted to and assigned to either a CD4 or a CD8 class. Log10-transformed breadth and depth values were compared by one-way ANOVA with Sidak's multiple comparisons tests. TCRdb took over this immuneACCESS table, retaining in-frame rearrangements with V and J assigned. Such tables are incomplete; in checked studies, under half of the missing clones stem from an unresolved V gene, and the remainder is unexplained. V and J calls and clone size follow that table, whereas D and trimming were derived from the DNA. The sample table records 110,000 to 150,000 clones; 80% to 95% of these occur just once. The leading ten clones occupy less than 4.5% of the sample.

Taken from cysteine to phenylalanine, the CDR3 has 14 residues. Only the CDR3 portion is preserved as DNA: 42 bases, with reading frame beginning at the first base. As encoded in the germline V gene, CDR1 is MDHEN while CDR2 is SYDVKM. At the junction V is shortened by 6 bases and J by 0 bases, with 9 bases in between. This clonotype was obtained from an adult in good health. The sequences come from peripheral blood, collected on day 0 of AZD1222 vaccination. The rearrangement combines TRBV28 with TRBJ2-4; the D gene identity is not certain. DNA sequence: TGTGCCAGCAGACCATCAGAAGCCAAAAACATTCAGTACTTC. The translation is CASRPSEAKNIQYF. Joined to the reference TRBV28 and TRBJ2-4 proteins, this CDR3 gives the full variable domain: DVKVTQSSRYLVKRTGEKVFLECVQDMDHENMFWYRQDPGLGLRLIYFSYDVKMKEKGDIPEGYSVSREKKERFSLILESASTNQTSMYLCASRPSEAKNIQYFGAGTRLSVL.